This note documents a single TCR beta chain sequence. The same CDR3 can be traced to other DNA sequences in this sample. The V gene end was trimmed by 2 bases and the J gene end by 6 bases; junction bases not matched to a gene: 4. Germline-derived CDR1 and CDR2 are GTSNPN and SVGIG (reference sequence). The CDR3 is 13 amino acids. 13 Jbeta primers and 60 Vbeta primers were used for the PCR. Sequencing used immunoSEQ multiplex PCR; TCRdb keeps in-frame clones, though not all of them. Of roughly 49,000 clones in the sample, roughly 73% were seen once. Each of the donors was a healthy bone marrow donor. The data belong to a study of cytomegalovirus exposure and HLA in healthy donors.

The chain combines TRBV30 with TRBJ2-1; the match to TRBD1 covers 7 bases. The TCR comes from a woman aged 40 to 55 in good health and CMV-seropositive. Sequencing used PBMCs. CDR3 DNA: TGTGCCTGGAGTCTGGGACAGACCAATGAGCAGTTCTTC. It specifies CAWSLGQTNEQFF.